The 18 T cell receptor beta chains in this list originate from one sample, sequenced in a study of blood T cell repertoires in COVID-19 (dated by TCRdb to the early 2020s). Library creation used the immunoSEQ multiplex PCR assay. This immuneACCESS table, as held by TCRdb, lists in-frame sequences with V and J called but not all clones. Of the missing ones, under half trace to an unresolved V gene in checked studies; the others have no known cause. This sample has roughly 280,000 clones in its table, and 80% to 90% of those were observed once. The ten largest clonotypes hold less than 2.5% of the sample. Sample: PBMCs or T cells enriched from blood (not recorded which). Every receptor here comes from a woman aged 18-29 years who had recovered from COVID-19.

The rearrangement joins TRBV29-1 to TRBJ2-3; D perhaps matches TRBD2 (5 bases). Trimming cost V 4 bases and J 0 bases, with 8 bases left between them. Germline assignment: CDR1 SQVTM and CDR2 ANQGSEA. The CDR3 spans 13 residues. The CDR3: CSVVGDSTDTQYF. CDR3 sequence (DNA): TGCAGCGTTGTCGGGGATAGCACAGATACGCAGTATTTT.

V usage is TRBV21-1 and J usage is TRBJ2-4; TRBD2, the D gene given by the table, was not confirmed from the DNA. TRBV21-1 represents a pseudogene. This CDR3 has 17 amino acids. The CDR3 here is CASSKVIFPLAKNIQYF. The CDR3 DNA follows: TGTGCCAGCAGCAAAGTTATCTTCCCCCTAGCCAAAAACATTCAGTACTTC.

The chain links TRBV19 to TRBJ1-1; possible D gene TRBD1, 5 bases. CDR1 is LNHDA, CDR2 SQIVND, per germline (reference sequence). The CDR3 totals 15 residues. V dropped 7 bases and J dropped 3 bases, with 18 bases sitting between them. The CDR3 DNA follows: TGTGCCAGTATGGCATGGCAGGGATCAGACACTGAAGCTTTCTTT. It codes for CASMAWQGSDTEAFF. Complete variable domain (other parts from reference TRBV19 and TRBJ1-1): DGGITQSPKYLFRKEGQNVTLSCEQNLNHDAMYWYRQDPGQGLRLIYYSQIVNDFQKGDIAEGYSVSREKKESFPLTVTSAQKNPTAFYLCASMAWQGSDTEAFFGQGTRLTVV.

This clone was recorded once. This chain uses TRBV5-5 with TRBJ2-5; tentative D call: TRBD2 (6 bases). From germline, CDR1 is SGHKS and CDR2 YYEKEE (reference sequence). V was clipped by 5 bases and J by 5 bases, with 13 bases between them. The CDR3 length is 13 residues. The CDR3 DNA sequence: TGTGCCAGCAGTCCGGAGGGTTGGGAGACCCAGTACTTC. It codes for CASSPEGWETQYF. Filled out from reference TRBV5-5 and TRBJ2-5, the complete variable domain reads DAGVTQSPTHLIKTRGQQVTLRCSPISGHKSVSWYQQVLGQGPQFIFQYYEKEERGRGNFPDRFSARQFPNYSSELNVNALLLGDSALYLCASSPEGWETQYFGPGTRLLVL.

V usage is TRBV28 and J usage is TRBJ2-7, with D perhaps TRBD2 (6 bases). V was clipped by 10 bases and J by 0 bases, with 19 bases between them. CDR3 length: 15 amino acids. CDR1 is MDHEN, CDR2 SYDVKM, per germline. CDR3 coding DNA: TGTGCCACCCTAAGTCGGCGGGGCTCCTCCTACGAGCAGTACTTC. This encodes CATLSRRGSSYEQYF.

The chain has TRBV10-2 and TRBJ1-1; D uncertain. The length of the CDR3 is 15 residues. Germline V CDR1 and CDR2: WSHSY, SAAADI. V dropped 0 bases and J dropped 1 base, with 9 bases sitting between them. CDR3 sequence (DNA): TGCGCCAGCAGTGAGTCGACTTACCGGAACACTGAAGCTTTCTTT. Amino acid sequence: CASSESTYRNTEAFF.

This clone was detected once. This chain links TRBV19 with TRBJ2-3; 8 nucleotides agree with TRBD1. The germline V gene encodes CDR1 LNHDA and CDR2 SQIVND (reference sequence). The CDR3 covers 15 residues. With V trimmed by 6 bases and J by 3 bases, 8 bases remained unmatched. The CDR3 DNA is TGTGCCAGTAGGATGACAGGGGCTAGGACAGATACGCAGTATTTT. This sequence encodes CASRMTGARTDTQYF.

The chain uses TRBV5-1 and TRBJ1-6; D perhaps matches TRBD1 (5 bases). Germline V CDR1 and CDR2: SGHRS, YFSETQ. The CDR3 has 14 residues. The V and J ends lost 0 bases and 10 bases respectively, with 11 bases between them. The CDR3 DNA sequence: TGCGCCAGCAGCTTGGCAGGGCCACAGTCACCCCTCCACTTT. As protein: CASSLAGPQSPLHF. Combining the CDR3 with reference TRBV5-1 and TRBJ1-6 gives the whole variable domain KAGVTQTPRYLIKTRGQQVTLSCSPISGHRSVSWYQQTPGQGLQFLFEYFSETQRNKGNFPGRFSGRQFSNSRSEMNVSTLELGDSALYLCASSLAGPQSPLHFGNGTRLTVT.

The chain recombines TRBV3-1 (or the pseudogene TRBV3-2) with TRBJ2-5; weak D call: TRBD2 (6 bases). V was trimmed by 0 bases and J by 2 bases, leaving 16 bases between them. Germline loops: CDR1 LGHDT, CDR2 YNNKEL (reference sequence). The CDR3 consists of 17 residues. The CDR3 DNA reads TGTGCCAGCAGCCAAGACAATTTGACTAGTAGGCAAGAGACCCAGTACTTC. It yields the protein CASSQDNLTSRQETQYF.

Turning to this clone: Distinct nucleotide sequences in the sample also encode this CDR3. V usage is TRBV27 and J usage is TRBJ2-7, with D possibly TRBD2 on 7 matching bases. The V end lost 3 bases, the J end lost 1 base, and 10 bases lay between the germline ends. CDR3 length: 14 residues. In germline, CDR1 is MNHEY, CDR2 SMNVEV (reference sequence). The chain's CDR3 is CASSFRGASYEQYF. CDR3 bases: TGTGCCAGCAGTTTTCGGGGGGCTTCCTACGAGCAGTACTTC.

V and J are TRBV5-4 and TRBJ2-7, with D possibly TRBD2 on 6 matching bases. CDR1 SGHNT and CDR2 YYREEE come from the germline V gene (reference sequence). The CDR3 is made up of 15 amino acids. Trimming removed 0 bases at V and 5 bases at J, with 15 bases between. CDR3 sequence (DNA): TGTGCCAGCAGCTTGGGTGGTCAGGGAGGTAACGAGCAGTACTTC. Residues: CASSLGGQGGNEQYF.

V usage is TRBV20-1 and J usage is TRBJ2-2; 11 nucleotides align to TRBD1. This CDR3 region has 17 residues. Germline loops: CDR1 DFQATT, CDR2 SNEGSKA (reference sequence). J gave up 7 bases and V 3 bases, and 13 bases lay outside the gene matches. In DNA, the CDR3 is TGCAGTGCTAGTGTGACTTTTGGACAGGGGGCTTTCGGGGAGCTGTTTTTT. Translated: CSASVTFGQGAFGELFF.

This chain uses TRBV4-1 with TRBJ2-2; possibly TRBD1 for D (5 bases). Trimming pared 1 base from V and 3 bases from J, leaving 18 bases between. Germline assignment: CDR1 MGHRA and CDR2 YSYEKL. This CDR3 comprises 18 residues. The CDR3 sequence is CASSQAFGQTLHTGELFF. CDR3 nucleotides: TGCGCCAGCAGCCAAGCGTTCGGACAAACACTACACACCGGGGAGCTGTTTTTT.

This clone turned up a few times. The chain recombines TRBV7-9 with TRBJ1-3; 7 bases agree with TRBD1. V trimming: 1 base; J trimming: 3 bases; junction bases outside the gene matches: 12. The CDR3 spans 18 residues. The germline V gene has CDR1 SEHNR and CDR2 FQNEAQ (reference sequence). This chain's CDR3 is CASSLVLRQGVDGNTIYF. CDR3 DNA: TGTGCCAGCAGCTTAGTGTTGAGACAGGGAGTAGATGGAAACACCATATATTTT. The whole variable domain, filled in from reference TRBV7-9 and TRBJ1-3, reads DTGVSQNPRHKITKRGQNVTFRCDPISEHNRLYWYRQTLGQGPEFLTYFQNEAQLEKSRLLSDRFSAERPKGSFSTLEIQRTEQGDSAMYLCASSLVLRQGVDGNTIYFGEGSWLTVV.

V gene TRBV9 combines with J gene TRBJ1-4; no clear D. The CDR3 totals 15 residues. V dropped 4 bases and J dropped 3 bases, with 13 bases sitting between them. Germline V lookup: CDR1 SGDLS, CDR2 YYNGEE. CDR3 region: CASSPFPRSNEKLFF. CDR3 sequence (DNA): TGTGCCAGCAGCCCCTTTCCGAGATCTAATGAAAAACTGTTTTTT.

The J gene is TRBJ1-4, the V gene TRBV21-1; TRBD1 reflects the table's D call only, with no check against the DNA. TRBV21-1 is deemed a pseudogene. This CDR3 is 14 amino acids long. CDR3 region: CASSIRQGVGKLFF. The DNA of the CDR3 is TGTGCCAGCAGCATTCGACAGGGTGTAGGAAAACTGTTTTTT.

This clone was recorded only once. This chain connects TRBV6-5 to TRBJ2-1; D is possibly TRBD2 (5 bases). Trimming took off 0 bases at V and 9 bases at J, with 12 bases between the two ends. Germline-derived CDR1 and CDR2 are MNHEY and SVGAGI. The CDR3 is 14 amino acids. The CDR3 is CASSYSLARSEQFF. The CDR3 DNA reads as TGTGCCAGCAGTTACTCGCTAGCTCGCAGTGAGCAGTTCTTC.

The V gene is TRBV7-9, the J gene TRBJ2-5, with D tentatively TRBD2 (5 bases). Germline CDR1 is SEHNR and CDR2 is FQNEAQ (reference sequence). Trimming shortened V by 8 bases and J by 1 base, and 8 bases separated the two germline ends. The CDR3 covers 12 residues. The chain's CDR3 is CASGSSQETQYF. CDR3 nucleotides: TGTGCCAGCGGGAGCAGCCAAGAGACCCAGTACTTC. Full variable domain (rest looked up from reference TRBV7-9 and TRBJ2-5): DTGVSQNPRHKITKRGQNVTFRCDPISEHNRLYWYRQTLGQGPEFLTYFQNEAQLEKSRLLSDRFSAERPKGSFSTLEIQRTEQGDSAMYLCASGSSQETQYFGPGTRLLVL.